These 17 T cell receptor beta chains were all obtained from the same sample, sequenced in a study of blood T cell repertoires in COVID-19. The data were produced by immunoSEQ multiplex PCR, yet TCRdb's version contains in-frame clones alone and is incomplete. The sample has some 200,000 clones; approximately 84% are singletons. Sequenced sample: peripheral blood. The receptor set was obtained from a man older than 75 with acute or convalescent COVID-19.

CDR3 protein: CASSPTASIESLTEAFF. CDR3 coding DNA: TGTGCCAGCTCACCGACAGCTTCCATAGAGTCTCTCACTGAAGCTTTCTTT. This sequence joins TRBV18 and TRBJ1-1, with D maybe TRBD1 (5 bases). Trimming pared 3 bases from V and 4 bases from J, leaving 21 bases between. The CDR3 has 17 amino acids. Germline CDR1 KGHSH, CDR2 LQKENI. The full variable domain, rest sourced from reference TRBV18 and TRBJ1-1, is NAGVMQNPRHLVRRRGQEARLRCSPMKGHSHVYWYRQLPEEGLKFMVYLQKENIIDESGMPKERFSAEFPKEGPSILRIQQVVRGDSAAYFCASSPTASIESLTEAFFGQGTRLTVV.

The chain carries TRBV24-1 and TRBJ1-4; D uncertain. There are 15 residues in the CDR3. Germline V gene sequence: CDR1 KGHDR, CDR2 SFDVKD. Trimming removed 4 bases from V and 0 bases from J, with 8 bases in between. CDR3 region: CATSDGSATNEKLFF. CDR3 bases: TGTGCCACCAGTGACGGCAGCGCAACTAATGAAAAACTGTTTTTT.

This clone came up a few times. The CDR3 nucleotides read TGTGCCAGCAGAACCTCAGGGAATCGGGAAAAACTGTTTTTT. Its protein product is CASRTSGNREKLFF. This chain links TRBV6-6 with TRBJ1-4, with a weak D call TRBD1 (5 bases). The CDR3 contains 14 residues. CDR1 and CDR2 from the germline V gene are MNHNY and SVGAGI (reference sequence). V was trimmed by 6 bases and J by 8 bases, leaving 16 bases between them.

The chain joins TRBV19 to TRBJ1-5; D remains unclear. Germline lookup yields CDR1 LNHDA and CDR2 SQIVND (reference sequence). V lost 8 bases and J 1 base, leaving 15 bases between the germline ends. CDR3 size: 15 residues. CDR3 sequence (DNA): TGTGCCAGTCGCCCCGGGGTACGGAGCAATCAGCCCCAGCATTTT. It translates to CASRPGVRSNQPQHF.

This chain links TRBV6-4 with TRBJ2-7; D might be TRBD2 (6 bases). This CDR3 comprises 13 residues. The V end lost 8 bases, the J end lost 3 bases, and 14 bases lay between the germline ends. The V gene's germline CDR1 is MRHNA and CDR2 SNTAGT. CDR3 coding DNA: TGTGCCAGCTATTCTAGCGTCAACTACGAGCAGTACGTC. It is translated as CASYSSVNYEQYV.

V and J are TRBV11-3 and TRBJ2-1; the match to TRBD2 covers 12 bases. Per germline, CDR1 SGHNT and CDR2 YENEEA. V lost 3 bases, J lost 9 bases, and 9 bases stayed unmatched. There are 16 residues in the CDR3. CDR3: CASSFLAGGEGGEQFF. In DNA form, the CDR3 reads TGTGCCAGCAGCTTCCTAGCGGGAGGGGAAGGCGGTGAGCAGTTCTTC.

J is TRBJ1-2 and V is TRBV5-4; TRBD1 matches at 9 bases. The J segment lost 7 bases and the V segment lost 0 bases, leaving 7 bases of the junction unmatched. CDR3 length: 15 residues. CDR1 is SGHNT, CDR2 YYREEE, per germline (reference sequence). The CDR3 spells CASSLGLQGAGGYTF. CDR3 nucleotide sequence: TGTGCCAGCAGCTTGGGTCTACAGGGGGCGGGTGGCTACACCTTC. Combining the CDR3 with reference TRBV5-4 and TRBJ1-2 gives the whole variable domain ETGVTQSPTHLIKTRGQQVTLRCSSQSGHNTVSWYQQALGQGPQFIFQYYREEENGRGNFPPRFSGLQFPNYSSELNVNALELDDSALYLCASSLGLQGAGGYTFGSGTRLTVV.

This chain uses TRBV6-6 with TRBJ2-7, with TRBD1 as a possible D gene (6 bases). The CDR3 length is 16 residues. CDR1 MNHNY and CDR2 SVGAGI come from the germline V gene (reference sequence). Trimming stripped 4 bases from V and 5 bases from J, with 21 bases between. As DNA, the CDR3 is TGTGCCAGCAGTTCTAGAGCTACAGGGAAGGTTGACGAGCAGTACGTC. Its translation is CASSSRATGKVDEQYV.

This chain's CDR3 is CARRDREADTQYF. The CDR3 coding sequence is TGTGCCAGACGGGACAGGGAAGCAGATACGCAGTATTTT. V gene TRBV2 combines with J gene TRBJ2-3; 9 bases fit TRBD1. V trimming: 9 bases; J trimming: 4 bases; junction bases outside the gene matches: 5. The CDR3 totals 13 residues. Germline CDR1 SNHLY, CDR2 FYNNEI.

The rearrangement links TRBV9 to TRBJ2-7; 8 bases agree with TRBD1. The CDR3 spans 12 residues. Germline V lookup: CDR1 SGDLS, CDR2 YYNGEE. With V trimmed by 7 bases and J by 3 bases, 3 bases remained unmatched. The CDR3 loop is CASGTGLYEQYF. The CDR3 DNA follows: TGTGCCAGCGGGACAGGACTCTACGAGCAGTACTTC.

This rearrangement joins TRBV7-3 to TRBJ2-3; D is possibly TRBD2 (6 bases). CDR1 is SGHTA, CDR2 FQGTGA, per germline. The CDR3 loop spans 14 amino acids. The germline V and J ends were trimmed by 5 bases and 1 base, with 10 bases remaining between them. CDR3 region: CASSPQRGTDTQYF. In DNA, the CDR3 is TGTGCCAGCAGCCCGCAGCGGGGCACAGATACGCAGTATTTT.

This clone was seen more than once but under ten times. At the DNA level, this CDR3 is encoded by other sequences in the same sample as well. The CDR3 sequence: CASRRQGGGNTIYF. The DNA of the CDR3 is TGTGCCAGTAGACGACAGGGAGGTGGAAACACCATATATTTT. This sequence joins TRBV19 and TRBJ1-3, with 7 bases lining up with TRBD1. CDR3 length equals 14 residues. Germline V lookup: CDR1 LNHDA, CDR2 SQIVND (reference sequence). Trimming cost V 6 bases and J 3 bases; bases outside gene matches: 5. Full variable domain (remainder filled in from reference TRBV19 and TRBJ1-3): DGGITQSPKYLFRKEGQNVTLSCEQNLNHDAMYWYRQDPGQGLRLIYYSQIVNDFQKGDIAEGYSVSREKKESFPLTVTSAQKNPTAFYLCASRRQGGGNTIYFGEGSWLTVV.

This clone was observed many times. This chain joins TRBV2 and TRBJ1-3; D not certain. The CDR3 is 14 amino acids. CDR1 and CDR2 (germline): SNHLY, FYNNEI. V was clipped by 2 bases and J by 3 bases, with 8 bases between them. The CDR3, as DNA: TGTGCCAGCAGTGAACTGCCAGTTGGAAACACCATATATTTT. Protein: CASSELPVGNTIYF.

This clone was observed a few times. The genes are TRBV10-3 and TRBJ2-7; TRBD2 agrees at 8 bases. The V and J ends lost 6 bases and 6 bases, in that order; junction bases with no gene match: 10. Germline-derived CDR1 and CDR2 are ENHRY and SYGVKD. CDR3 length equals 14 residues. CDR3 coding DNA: TGTGCCATCAGCAGAATAGCGGGAACTGTCGAGCAGTACGTC. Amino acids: CAISRIAGTVEQYV.

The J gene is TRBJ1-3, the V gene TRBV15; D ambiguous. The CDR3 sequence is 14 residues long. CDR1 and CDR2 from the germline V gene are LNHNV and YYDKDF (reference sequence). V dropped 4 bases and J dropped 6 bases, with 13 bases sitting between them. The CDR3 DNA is TGTGCCACCAGCAAAATACCCTTAGAAAACACCATATATTTT. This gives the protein CATSKIPLENTIYF.

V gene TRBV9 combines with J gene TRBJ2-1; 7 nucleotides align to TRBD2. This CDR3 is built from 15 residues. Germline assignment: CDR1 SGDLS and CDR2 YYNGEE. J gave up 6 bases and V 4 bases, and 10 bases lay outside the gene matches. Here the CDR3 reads CASSKATGGSNEQFF. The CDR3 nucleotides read TGTGCCAGCAGCAAAGCTACTGGCGGGAGCAATGAGCAGTTCTTC.

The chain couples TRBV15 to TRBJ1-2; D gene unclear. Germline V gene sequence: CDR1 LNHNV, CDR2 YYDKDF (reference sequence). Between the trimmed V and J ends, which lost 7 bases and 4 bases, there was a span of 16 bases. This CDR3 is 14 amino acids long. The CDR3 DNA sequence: TGTGCCACCAAACGAGGGTACGATAGCTATGGCTACACCTTC. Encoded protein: CATKRGYDSYGYTF. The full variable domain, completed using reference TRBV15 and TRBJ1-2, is DAMVIQNPRYQVTQFGKPVTLSCSQTLNHNVMYWYQQKSSQAPKLLFHYYDKDFNNEADTPDNFQSRRPNTSFCFLDIRSPGLGDTAMYLCATKRGYDSYGYTFGSGTRLTVV.